The next 21 T cell receptor beta chains were all read from a single sample in a study of blood T cell repertoires in COVID-19. Data came from immunoSEQ multiplex PCR; TCRdb stores just in-frame clones and leaves some out. The data hold fewer than 130,000 clones, with 88% observed a single time. Sequenced sample: peripheral blood. The receptors were gathered from a woman in her forties or fifties with acute or convalescent COVID-19.

This chain connects TRBV6-5 to TRBJ2-2, with D possibly TRBD1 on 5 matching bases. The CDR3 has 14 amino acids. Trimming removed 2 bases from V and 3 bases from J, with 7 bases in between. Germline V gives CDR1 MNHEY, CDR2 SVGAGI. The chain's CDR3 is CASSYDRYTGELFF. In nucleotides, the CDR3 is TGTGCCAGCAGTTACGACAGATACACCGGGGAGCTGTTTTTT.

The chain recombines TRBV2 with TRBJ1-2; maybe TRBD1 (5 bases). This CDR3 is built from 15 residues. Deletions cut 3 bases from V and 1 base from J, with 12 bases between. Germline assignment: CDR1 SNHLY and CDR2 FYNNEI. CDR3 nucleotide sequence: TGTGCCAGCAGTGATCTCGGGGGGAGTAACTATGGCTACACCTTC. Its protein product is CASSDLGGSNYGYTF. The whole variable domain, filled in from reference TRBV2 and TRBJ1-2, reads EPEVTQTPSHQVTQMGQEVILRCVPISNHLYFYWYRQILGQKVEFLVSFYNNEISEKSEIFDDQFSVERPDGSNFTLKIRSTKLEDSAMYFCASSDLGGSNYGYTFGSGTRLTVV.

The rearrangement uses TRBV5-4 and TRBJ2-2; 11 bases agree with TRBD1. The germline V gene has CDR1 SGHNT and CDR2 YYREEE (reference sequence). The V segment lost 4 bases and the J segment 6 bases; nucleotides outside the gene matches: 8. This CDR3 spans 16 amino acids. CDR3 DNA sequence: TGTGCCAGCAGCATAGGACAGGGGGCTATCCCCGGGGAGCTGTTTTTT. The encoded protein is CASSIGQGAIPGELFF.

The rearrangement uses TRBV27 and TRBJ1-2, with D possibly being TRBD1 (6 bases). The CDR3 contains 13 residues. Germline V gene lookup returns CDR1 MNHEY and CDR2 SMNVEV (reference sequence). With 4 bases removed from V and 7 bases from J, the gap between germline ends came to 13 bases. CDR3 sequence: CASSSTGSGGYTF. DNA of the CDR3: TGTGCCAGCAGTTCAACAGGGTCGGGTGGCTACACCTTC.

J is TRBJ2-5 and V is TRBV28; 10 bases fit TRBD1. CDR3 size: 14 residues. Per germline, CDR1 MDHEN and CDR2 SYDVKM. With 11 bases clipped from V and 5 bases from J, the junction kept 11 bases outside the gene matches. The CDR3, as DNA: TGTGCCTGCCAGGGACAGGGGACGTTGGAGACCCAGTACTTC. It codes for CACQGQGTLETQYF.

The gene calls are TRBV28 and TRBJ1-4; D is perhaps TRBD1 (6 bases). Germline loops: CDR1 MDHEN, CDR2 SYDVKM. The CDR3 contains 14 residues. Trimming cost V 3 bases and J 5 bases, with 10 bases left between them. In DNA, the CDR3 is TGTGCCAGCAGTTTTGCGCAGGGGAATGAAAAACTGTTTTTT. Encoded protein: CASSFAQGNEKLFF.

CDR3 protein: CASSQVYRPNTEAFF. In DNA, the CDR3 is TGTGCCAGCAGCCAAGTGTACAGGCCGAACACTGAAGCTTTCTTT. The chain uses TRBV3-1 (or the pseudogene TRBV3-2) and TRBJ1-1; D might be TRBD1 (5 bases). Germline V CDR1 and CDR2: LGHDT, YNNKEL (reference sequence). There are 15 residues in the CDR3. Trimming shortened V by 1 base and J by 1 base, and 10 bases separated the two germline ends.

This clone was observed a few times. The gene calls are TRBV28 and TRBJ2-1; D is unclear. There are 15 residues in the CDR3. V lost 2 bases and J lost 4, with 12 bases in between. Germline lookup yields CDR1 MDHEN and CDR2 SYDVKM. CDR3 bases: TGTGCCAGCAGTTTAAGTCTAGTGGTTTACAATGAGCAGTTCTTC. Encoded protein: CASSLSLVVYNEQFF.

As to this clone: The junction does not match germline at one end; this may be a read error. The genes are TRBV24-1 and TRBJ2-5; 9 bases are a match to TRBD2. The CDR3 totals 16 residues. The V gene's germline CDR1 is KGHDR and CDR2 SFDVKD. The CDR3 region has the DNA TGTGCCACCAGTGCTTTGGGCGGGAGGGCCTCAGAGACCCAGTACTTC. This codes for CATSALGGRASETQYF.

This clone was counted a few times. V is TRBV11-2 and J is TRBJ2-2, with D tentatively TRBD1 (9 bases). The CDR3 runs 18 residues. V was shortened by 6 bases and J by 4 bases, with 24 bases between the two germline ends. The germline V gene has CDR1 SGHAT and CDR2 FQNNGV. In DNA, the CDR3 is TGTGCCAGCAGGTCGACAGGGGGAACTAGCGGTACCACCGGGGAGCTGTTTTTT. Amino acid sequence: CASRSTGGTSGTTGELFF.

The gene calls are TRBV29-1 and TRBJ1-2; TRBD1 aligns across 9 bases. The CDR3 totals 12 residues. Unmatched junction bases numbered 5, after V lost 5 bases and J lost 7 bases. The germline gives CDR1 SQVTM, CDR2 ANQGSEA. CDR3 in amino acids: CSVLQGAVGYTF. The CDR3 bases are TGCAGCGTTCTACAGGGGGCGGTTGGCTACACCTTC.

The J gene is TRBJ2-7, the V gene TRBV6-5; 7 bases are shared with TRBD1. Germline V gene sequence: CDR1 MNHEY, CDR2 SVGAGI. This CDR3 has 14 amino acids. Germline trimming cut 6 bases from V and 6 bases from J; bases unmatched to any gene: 11. CDR3 amino acids: CASRRQGSLPEQYF. CDR3 nucleotide sequence: TGTGCCAGCAGGAGACAGGGTTCCCTCCCCGAGCAGTACTTC.

V is TRBV7-6 and J is TRBJ2-7; TRBD1 aligns across 7 bases. The J segment lost 3 bases and the V segment lost 5 bases, leaving 7 bases of the junction unmatched. The CDR3 spans 14 residues. The germline CDR1 and CDR2 sequences are SGHVS and FNYEAQ. The DNA of the CDR3 is TGTGCCAGCAGCCGACAGGGCTCTAACTACGAGCAGTACTTC. It codes for CASSRQGSNYEQYF.

The chain combines TRBV19 with TRBJ2-5, with 9 positions matching TRBD1. V lost 6 bases, J lost 5 bases, and 13 bases stayed unmatched. This CDR3 is 16 amino acids long. Germline loops: CDR1 LNHDA, CDR2 SQIVND (reference sequence). CDR3 coding DNA: TGTGCCAGTAGCTCACTCCCGGGACAGGGAGGGGAGACCCAGTACTTC. Protein sequence: CASSSLPGQGGETQYF.

V is TRBV28 and J is TRBJ1-4; 7 positions agree with TRBD1. CDR3 length: 13 amino acids. Trimming at V came to 6 bases and at J to 7 bases, leaving 5 bases not matched to a gene. CDR1 MDHEN and CDR2 SYDVKM come from the germline V gene. The chain's CDR3 is CASREGAIEKLFF. Here the CDR3 DNA reads TGTGCCAGCAGGGAGGGGGCGATTGAAAAACTGTTTTTT.

The gene calls are TRBV5-1 and TRBJ1-4, with 8 bases lining up with TRBD1. CDR3 length equals 14 residues. Germline CDR1 and CDR2: SGHRS and YFSETQ. Trimming cost V 7 bases and J 5 bases; bases outside gene matches: 7. Here the CDR3 reads CASRTGTGNEKLFF. The CDR3 DNA is TGCGCCAGCCGAACCGGGACAGGCAATGAAAAACTGTTTTTT.

V usage is TRBV29-1 and J usage is TRBJ1-2; 7 bases are a match to TRBD1. In germline, CDR1 is SQVTM, CDR2 ANQGSEA. V lost 6 bases, J lost 4 bases, and 5 bases stayed unmatched. The CDR3 length is 12 residues. The CDR3 is CSVYRGGYGYTF. CDR3 in DNA: TGCAGCGTCTACAGGGGCGGCTATGGCTACACCTTC.

The chain joins TRBV6-5 to TRBJ1-1; a possible D gene is TRBD1 (5 bases). V was pared by 0 bases and J by 10 bases, with 15 bases between. The CDR3 length is 14 residues. The germline CDR1 and CDR2 sequences are MNHEY and SVGAGI. The CDR3 here is CASSYSGPQRTAFF. Here the CDR3 DNA reads TGTGCCAGCAGTTACTCGGGGCCCCAACGGACAGCTTTCTTT.

This clone occurred once. In the same sample, other DNA sequences code for this CDR3. The rearrangement joins TRBV10-3 to TRBJ1-1; 7 bases are shared with TRBD1. V shed 2 bases and J 4 bases; nucleotides not matched to a gene: 1. The CDR3 is 13 residues long. Germline CDR1 reads ENHRY; CDR2 reads SYGVKD. CDR3 in DNA: TGTGCCATCAGTGAGCAGGGGGGCACTGAAGCTTTCTTT. Protein product: CAISEQGGTEAFF.

The chain uses TRBV7-9 and TRBJ1-1, with TRBD1 as a possible D gene (5 bases). Germline V lookup: CDR1 SEHNR, CDR2 FQNEAQ (reference sequence). The germline V and J ends were trimmed by 5 bases and 4 bases, with 11 bases remaining between them. The CDR3 runs to 13 residues. The CDR3 DNA is TGTGCCAGCAGCATCGACAGTCTCACTGAAGCTTTCTTT. Protein sequence: CASSIDSLTEAFF.

The chain combines TRBV3-1 (or the pseudogene TRBV3-2) with TRBJ2-3; D gene ambiguous. Germline CDR1 LGHDT, CDR2 YNNKEL (reference sequence). The CDR3 spans 12 residues. Deletions cut 5 bases from V and 6 bases from J, with 9 bases between. In DNA, the CDR3 is TGTGCCAGCAGCAAAGTCCGTGATACGCAGTATTTT. It specifies CASSKVRDTQYF.